A selection of T cell receptor beta chains follows, all from one sample in a study of CD8+ T cells in alopecia areata. Produced via immunoSEQ multiplex PCR; TCRdb's table is partial and in-frame only. Among 200,000 to 250,000 clones listed, 64% were seen once. This specimen consisted of CD4+ T cells sorted from blood, obtained at week 4, from a patient treated with tofacitinib. Receptors originate from a human donor with alopecia areata. CDR3s include the opening cysteine and the closing phenylalanine or tryptophan. The order of the fields is J gene, D gene, V gene, clone size, CDR3 DNA, CDR3 protein. D genes are given only for firm matches. For some rows the clone size is stated as once, few or many, or as a class when expanded; others skip it.

TRBJ2-3,NA,TRBV15,NA,TGTGCCACCAGCAGATCAGTAGGGCAGGGCCGCACAGATACGCAGTATTTT,CATSRSVGQGRTDTQYF
TRBJ2-6,TRBD1,TRBV30,NA,TGTGCCTGGACCCCGGACAGGGTATCATCTGGGGCCAACGTCCTGACTTTC,CAWTPDRVSSGANVLTF
TRBJ2-2,TRBD2,TRBV9,once,TGTGCCAGCAGCACCAGCGGGGTGGTGAACACCGGGGAGCTGTTTTTT,CASSTSGVVNTGELFF
TRBJ1-5,TRBD1,TRBV6-1,few,TGTGCCAGCAGCAGAGACAGGGAGCCCAATCAGCCCCAGCATTTT,CASSRDREPNQPQHF
TRBJ1-3,NA,TRBV29-1,NA,TGCAGCGTGGGACTATTCTCTGGAAACACCATATATTTT,CSVGLFSGNTIYF
TRBJ1-3,NA,TRBV9,NA,TGTGCCAGCAGCGCGGGGAAGGCAGGAGGAAACACCATATATTTT,CASSAGKAGGNTIYF
TRBJ1-1,TRBD1,TRBV25-1,NA,TGTGCCAGCGTCAGACAGGGGGACACTGAAGCTTTCTTT,CASVRQGDTEAFF
TRBJ2-7,NA,TRBV29-1,NA,TGCAGCGCTGGGACACCGAGCTCCTACGAGCAGTACTTC,CSAGTPSSYEQYF
TRBJ2-5,NA,TRBV11-3,NA,TGCGCCAGCAGCTTAGTAGAGACCCAGTACTTC,CASSLVETQYF
TRBJ2-7,NA,TRBV29-1,NA,TGCAGCGTCGCGGGACCTGCCTGGGAGCAGTACTTC,CSVAGPAWEQYF
TRBJ2-3,NA,TRBV29-1,once,TGCAGCGCTGGACGGGGGATTGGTACAGATACGCAGTATTTT,CSAGRGIGTDTQYF
TRBJ2-7,NA,TRBV15,NA,TGTGCCACCAGCAGAGATCGGGGGAGCTACGAGCAGTACTTC,CATSRDRGSYEQYF
TRBJ1-1,NA,TRBV4-2,few,TGTGCCAGCAGCCAAGAAGGGGGGATCACTGAAGCTTTCTTT,CASSQEGGITEAFF
TRBJ2-2,NA,TRBV2,NA,TGTGCCAGCAGTGAAGCTGGACTCCACACCGGGGAGCTGTTTTTT,CASSEAGLHTGELFF
TRBJ2-1,NA,TRBV7-9,NA,TGTGCCAGCAGCACGCCTGGGATTACTGAGCAGTTCTTC,CASSTPGITEQFF
TRBJ1-1,TRBD1,TRBV29-1,NA,TGCAGCGCGGAAAGACAGGGATTCACTGAAGCTTTCTTT,CSAERQGFTEAFF
TRBJ1-5,NA,TRBV19,few,TGTGCCAGTAGTATAGGTTTCAGGGGCAATCAGCCCCAGCATTTT,CASSIGFRGNQPQHF
TRBJ2-3,NA,TRBV7-2,NA,TGTGCCAGCAGCTCCGTTTTGGATACGCAGTATTTT,CASSSVLDTQYF
TRBJ2-3,NA,TRBV7-9,NA,TGTGCCAGCAGCTTGATTACCACAGATACGCAGTATTTT,CASSLITTDTQYF
TRBJ2-3,NA,TRBV29-1,few,TGCAGCCTCCGCGAGGGAGATACGCAGTATTTT,CSLREGDTQYF
TRBJ2-7,NA,TRBV10-3,NA,TGTGCCATCAGTGAGTTGGGAGACGAGCAGTACTTC,CAISELGDEQYF
TRBJ1-6,TRBD1,TRBV5-1,NA,TGCGCCAGCAGGGACAGGGAGAGTTCACCCCTCCACTTT,CASRDRESSPLHF